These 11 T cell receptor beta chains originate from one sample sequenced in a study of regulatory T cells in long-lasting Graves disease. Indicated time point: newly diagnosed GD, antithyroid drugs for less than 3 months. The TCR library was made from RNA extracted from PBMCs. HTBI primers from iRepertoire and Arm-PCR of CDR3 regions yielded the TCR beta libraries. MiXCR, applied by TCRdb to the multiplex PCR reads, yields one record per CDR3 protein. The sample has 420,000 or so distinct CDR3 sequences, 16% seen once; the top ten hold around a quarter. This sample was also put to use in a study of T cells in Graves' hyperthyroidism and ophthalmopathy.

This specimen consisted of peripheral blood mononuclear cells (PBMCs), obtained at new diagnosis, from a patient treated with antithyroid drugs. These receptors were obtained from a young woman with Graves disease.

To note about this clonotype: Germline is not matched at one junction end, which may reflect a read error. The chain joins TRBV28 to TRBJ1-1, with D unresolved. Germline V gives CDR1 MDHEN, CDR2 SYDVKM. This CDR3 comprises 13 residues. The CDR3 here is CVSTPLGRTEAFF. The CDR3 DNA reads TGTGTCAGCACTCCTTTGGGGAGAACTGAAGCTTTCTTT.

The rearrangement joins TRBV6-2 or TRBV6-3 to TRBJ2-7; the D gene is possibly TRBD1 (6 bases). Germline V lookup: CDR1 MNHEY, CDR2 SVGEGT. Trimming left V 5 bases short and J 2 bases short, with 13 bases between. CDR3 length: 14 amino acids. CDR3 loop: CASSDNRAPYEQYF. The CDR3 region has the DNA TGTGCCAGCAGTGACAACAGGGCCCCCTACGAGCAGTACTTC.

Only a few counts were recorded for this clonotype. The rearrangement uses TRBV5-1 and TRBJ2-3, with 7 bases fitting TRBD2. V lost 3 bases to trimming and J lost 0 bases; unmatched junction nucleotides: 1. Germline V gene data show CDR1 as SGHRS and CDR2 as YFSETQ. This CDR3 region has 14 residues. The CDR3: CASSSTSSTDTQYF. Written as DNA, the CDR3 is TGCGCCAGCAGCTCGACTAGCAGCACAGATACGCAGTATTTT.

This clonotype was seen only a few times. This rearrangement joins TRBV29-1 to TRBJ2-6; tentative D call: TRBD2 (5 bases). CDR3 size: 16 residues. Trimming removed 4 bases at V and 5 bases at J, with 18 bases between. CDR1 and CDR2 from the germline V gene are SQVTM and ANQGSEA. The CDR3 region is CSVGPAAGGRANVLTF. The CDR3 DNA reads TGCAGCGTTGGTCCGGCAGCCGGAGGTAGGGCCAACGTCCTGACTTTC.

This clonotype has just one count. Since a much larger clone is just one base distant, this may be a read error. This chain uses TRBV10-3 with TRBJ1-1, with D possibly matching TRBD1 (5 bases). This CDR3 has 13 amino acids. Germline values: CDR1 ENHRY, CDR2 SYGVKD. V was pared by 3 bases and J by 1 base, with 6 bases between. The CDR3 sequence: CAISDQGNTEAFF. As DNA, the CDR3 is TGTGCCATCAGTGATCAGGGGAACACTGAAGCTTTCTTT.

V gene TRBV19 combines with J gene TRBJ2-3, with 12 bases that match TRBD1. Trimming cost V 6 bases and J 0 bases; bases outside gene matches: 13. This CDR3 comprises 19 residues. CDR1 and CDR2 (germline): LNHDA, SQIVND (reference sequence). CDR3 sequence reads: CASRSTGTGGLTSTDTQYF. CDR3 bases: TGTGCCAGTAGAAGCACCGGGACAGGGGGCCTTACAAGCACAGATACGCAGTATTTT.

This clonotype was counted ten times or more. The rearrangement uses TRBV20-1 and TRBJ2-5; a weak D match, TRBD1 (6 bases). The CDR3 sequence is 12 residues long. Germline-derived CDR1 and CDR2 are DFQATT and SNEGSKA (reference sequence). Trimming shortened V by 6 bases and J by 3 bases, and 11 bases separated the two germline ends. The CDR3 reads CSAIQGKETQYF. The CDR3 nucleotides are TGCAGTGCCATACAGGGCAAAGAGACCCAGTACTTC.

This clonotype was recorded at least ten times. The CDR3 is CASSSNRASGRYTQYF. The CDR3 DNA is TGTGCCAGCAGCTCAAACAGGGCTAGCGGGAGATATACGCAGTATTTT. The chain carries TRBV11-2 and TRBJ2-3, with 10 bases identical to TRBD2. Germline V gene lookup returns CDR1 SGHAT and CDR2 FQNNGV. Germline trimming cut 4 bases from V and 7 bases from J; bases unmatched to any gene: 11. This CDR3 is built from 16 residues.

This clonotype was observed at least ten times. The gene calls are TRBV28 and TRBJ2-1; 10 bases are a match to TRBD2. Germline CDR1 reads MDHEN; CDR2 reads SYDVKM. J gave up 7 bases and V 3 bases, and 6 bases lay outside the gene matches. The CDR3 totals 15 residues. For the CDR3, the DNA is TGTGCCAGCAGTTTGCCTAGGGGACTAGCGAATGAGCAGTTCTTC. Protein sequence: CASSLPRGLANEQFF.

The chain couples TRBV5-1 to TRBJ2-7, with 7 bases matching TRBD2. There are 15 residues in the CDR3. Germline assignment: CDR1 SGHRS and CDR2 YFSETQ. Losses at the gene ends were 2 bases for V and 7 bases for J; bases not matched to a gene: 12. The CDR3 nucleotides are TGCGCCAGCAGCTTCATAGCGGGTCGGGGATGGGAGCAGTACTTC. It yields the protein CASSFIAGRGWEQYF.

Here the CDR3 reads CASKTATSGAEQFF. CDR3 nucleotide sequence: TGTGCCAGCAAGACCGCGACTAGTGGCGCTGAGCAGTTCTTC. The genes are TRBV6-2 or TRBV6-3 and TRBJ2-1, with D possibly matching TRBD2 (6 bases). Per germline, CDR1 MNHEY and CDR2 SVGEGT. This CDR3 comprises 14 residues. The germline V and J ends were trimmed by 7 bases and 9 bases, with 19 bases remaining between them.